The 16 T cell receptor beta chains listed next were all sequenced from one sample in a study of blood T cell repertoires in COVID-19 (dated by TCRdb to 2018 to 2021). Libraries were made using the immunoSEQ multiplex PCR assay. Here the immuneACCESS table is served through TCRdb, limited to in-frame sequences with V and J called. Missing clones are a known gap in these copies; in checked studies unresolved V genes cover under half, and the rest lacks a known reason. The sample records about 240,000 clones, 83% of which are singletons. The top ten clonotypes cover more than 5.5% of the sample. The specimen sequenced was peripheral blood. The receptors come from a human donor in a cohort sampled during active COVID-19.

J is TRBJ2-7 and V is TRBV5-5; possibly TRBD2 for D (7 bases). Germline lookup yields CDR1 SGHKS and CDR2 YYEKEE (reference sequence). There are 16 residues in the CDR3. Trimming removed 0 bases at V and 4 bases at J, with 17 bases between. The CDR3 sequence is CASSLVGGRWGYEQYF. The CDR3, as DNA: TGTGCCAGCAGCTTGGTCGGGGGGCGCTGGGGATACGAGCAGTACTTC.

The V call is TRBV20-1, the J call TRBJ2-3; D not certain. V was cut by 6 bases and J by 5 bases, with 6 bases left in between. Germline V CDR1 and CDR2: DFQATT, SNEGSKA (reference sequence). This CDR3 region has 10 residues. CDR3 in amino acids: CSAPRDTQYF. CDR3 nucleotide sequence: TGCAGTGCCCCCCGAGATACGCAGTATTTT.

The chain employs TRBV30 and TRBJ2-6, with unresolved D. The V gene's germline CDR1 is GTSNPN and CDR2 SVGIG (reference sequence). V was trimmed by 0 bases and J by 3 bases, leaving 3 bases between them. The CDR3 runs 13 residues. CDR3 loop: CAWSVSGANVLTF. For the CDR3, the DNA is TGTGCCTGGAGTGTCAGTGGGGCCAACGTCCTGACTTTC.

This chain's CDR3 is CASSIGTRDTGELFF. The CDR3 nucleotides are TGTGCCAGCAGTATCGGGACTAGAGACACCGGGGAGCTGTTTTTT. V and J are TRBV28 and TRBJ2-2, with 8 positions matching TRBD2. Trimming at V came to 5 bases and at J to 3 bases, leaving 5 bases not matched to a gene. CDR1 and CDR2 from the germline V gene are MDHEN and SYDVKM. The CDR3 has 15 amino acids.

V gene TRBV30 combines with J gene TRBJ1-6; tentatively, D is TRBD1 (6 bases). V was shortened by 5 bases and J by 7 bases, with 18 bases between the two germline ends. This CDR3 region has 15 residues. Germline CDR1 and CDR2: GTSNPN and SVGIG (reference sequence). CDR3: CAWAYRVGSNSPLHF. The CDR3 bases are TGTGCCTGGGCATACAGGGTGGGGTCGAATTCACCCCTCCACTTT.

The rearrangement joins TRBV7-2 to TRBJ2-1; D is perhaps TRBD1 (6 bases). Trimming removed 5 bases at V and 2 bases at J, with 13 bases between. This CDR3 spans 15 amino acids. Germline V lookup: CDR1 SGHTA, CDR2 FQGNSA. The CDR3 coding sequence is TGTGCCAGCAGCCTACAGGGTCTAGCCTACAATGAGCAGTTCTTC. It codes for CASSLQGLAYNEQFF. Filled out from reference TRBV7-2 and TRBJ2-1, the complete variable domain reads GAGVSQSPSNKVTEKGKDVELRCDPISGHTALYWYRQSLGQGLEFLIYFQGNSAPDKSGLPSDRFSAERTGGSVSTLTIQRTQQEDSAVYLCASSLQGLAYNEQFFGPGTRLTVL.

The rearrangement links TRBV5-1 to TRBJ1-4; 7 bases match TRBD1. Trimming removed 0 bases from V and 6 bases from J; junction bases left unmatched: 14. The germline gives CDR1 SGHRS, CDR2 YFSETQ. This CDR3 has 18 amino acids. CDR3 sequence reads: CASSLAGTARIGDEKLFF. In DNA form, the CDR3 reads TGCGCCAGCAGCTTGGCCGGGACAGCCAGGATAGGGGATGAAAAACTGTTTTTT.

The chain couples TRBV10-1 to TRBJ2-2; 7 nucleotides agree with TRBD2. The CDR3 covers 15 residues. The germline V gene encodes CDR1 WNHNN and CDR2 SYGVQD (reference sequence). With 0 bases clipped from V and 7 bases from J, the junction kept 5 bases outside the gene matches. The CDR3 region is CASSESGGMIGELFF. As DNA, the CDR3 is TGCGCCAGCAGTGAGTCGGGGGGGATGATCGGGGAGCTGTTTTTT.

The V gene is TRBV3-1 (or the pseudogene TRBV3-2), the J gene TRBJ2-5, with 13 bases that match TRBD2. CDR3 size: 18 residues. Germline V CDR1 and CDR2: LGHDT, YNNKEL (reference sequence). Losses at the gene ends were 0 bases for V and 2 bases for J; bases not matched to a gene: 6. The CDR3 loop is CASSQERGTSGTQETQYF. Written as DNA, the CDR3 is TGTGCCAGCAGCCAAGAACGGGGGACTAGCGGGACTCAAGAGACCCAGTACTTC.

This clone came up a few times. This chain uses TRBV6-5 with TRBJ2-7; tentative D call: TRBD2 (6 bases). CDR3 length: 16 amino acids. With 2 bases removed from V and 4 bases from J, the gap between germline ends came to 18 bases. Germline V gene lookup returns CDR1 MNHEY and CDR2 SVGAGI. CDR3 bases: TGTGCCAGCAGTTACATACCCCCTCCTAGCGCGTACGAGCAGTACTTC. Translation: CASSYIPPPSAYEQYF.

This chain links TRBV7-2 with TRBJ2-1; D is possibly TRBD2 (5 bases). CDR1 and CDR2 (germline): SGHTA, FQGNSA. V lost 3 bases to trimming and J lost 7 bases, with 13 bases between them. This CDR3 has 14 amino acids. The CDR3 here is CASSFDYSGNEQFF. CDR3 DNA: TGTGCCAGCAGCTTTGACTACTCTGGGAATGAGCAGTTCTTC.

V is TRBV7-9 and J is TRBJ2-7; D is perhaps TRBD1 (6 bases). The V gene's germline CDR1 is SEHNR and CDR2 FQNEAQ (reference sequence). The CDR3 length is 13 residues. V was trimmed by 6 bases and J by 0 bases, leaving 9 bases between them. The CDR3 sequence: CASRNRDSYEQYF. CDR3 DNA: TGTGCCAGCAGAAACAGGGACTCCTACGAGCAGTACTTC. Together with reference TRBV7-9 and TRBJ2-7, the CDR3 gives the full variable domain: DTGVSQNPRHKITKRGQNVTFRCDPISEHNRLYWYRQTLGQGPEFLTYFQNEAQLEKSRLLSDRFSAERPKGSFSTLEIQRTEQGDSAMYLCASRNRDSYEQYFGPGTRLTVT.

The chain carries TRBV5-5 and TRBJ2-1; 10 nucleotides match TRBD2. The CDR3 is made up of 15 amino acids. CDR1 and CDR2 (germline): SGHKS, YYEKEE (reference sequence). The junction had 6 bases not matched to a gene; V was cut back by 0 bases and J by 9 bases. CDR3 in amino acids: CASSLVLAGISEQFF. CDR3 coding DNA: TGTGCCAGCAGCTTGGTACTAGCGGGAATCTCTGAGCAGTTCTTC.

The chain is built from TRBV19 and TRBJ1-2, with D possibly being TRBD1 (5 bases). V lost 2 bases to trimming and J lost 2 bases, with 15 bases between them. The CDR3 sequence is 16 residues long. Germline V gene data show CDR1 as LNHDA and CDR2 as SQIVND (reference sequence). In nucleotides, the CDR3 is TGTGCCAGTAGTATAATACAAGGGGCGTCGAACTATGGCTACACCTTC. This encodes CASSIIQGASNYGYTF.

The V gene is TRBV14, the J gene TRBJ2-2; TRBD2 might be the D (6 bases). V lost 5 bases to trimming and J lost 6 bases, with 16 bases between them. From germline, CDR1 is SGHDN and CDR2 FVKESK. This CDR3 has 15 residues. CDR3 sequence reads: CASSWTTVISGELFF. The CDR3 DNA reads TGTGCCAGCAGCTGGACTACGGTTATCTCCGGGGAGCTGTTTTTT.

The chain is built from TRBV27 and TRBJ2-1; 13 bases match TRBD2. CDR3 length: 14 residues. V shed 6 bases and J 7 bases; nucleotides not matched to a gene: 3. Germline V gene data show CDR1 as MNHEY and CDR2 as SMNVEV (reference sequence). CDR3 amino acids: CASRGTSGTNEQFF. CDR3 DNA: TGTGCCAGCAGGGGGACTAGCGGGACGAATGAGCAGTTCTTC.